Shown below are 5 T cell receptor beta chains from a single sample sequenced in a study of T cells expressing NK-cell markers. For each CDR3 protein, TCRdb gives one entry from its re-call of the 5' RACE reads, without DNA. The sample has more than 250,000 distinct CDR3 sequences. The sequencing input was blood T cells: a sorted CD56 or NKG2C T cell subset, CD4+ or CD8+ T cells, or bulk PBMC T cells (not recorded which). These receptors originate from a man between 18 and 29 years old in good health.

The rearrangement joins TRBV15 to TRBJ2-3; TCRdb lists TRBD1, though no DNA is available to test this call. The CDR3 sequence is 18 residues long. Germline V CDR1 and CDR2: LNHNV, YYDKDF (reference sequence). CDR3 sequence: CATSRAPLGTGGTDTQYF.

The CDR3 region is CSVEGWVPTDTQYF. The V call is TRBV29-1, the J call TRBJ2-3. Germline-derived CDR1 and CDR2 are SQVTM and ANQGSEA. This CDR3 has 14 residues.

V usage is TRBV20-1 and J usage is TRBJ1-3; TCRdb outputs TRBD1, but without DNA this stays unchecked. The CDR3 is 13 residues long. Germline CDR1 DFQATT, CDR2 SNEGSKA (reference sequence). The CDR3 here is CSARPDSGNTIYF.

The V call is TRBV12-3 or TRBV12-4, the J call TRBJ1-5. CDR3 size: 12 residues. This chain's CDR3 is CASDTAPQPQHF.

The V gene is TRBV5-1, the J gene TRBJ2-7. Germline assignment: CDR1 SGHRS and CDR2 YFSETQ. The CDR3 is 15 amino acids. The CDR3 loop reads CASSSFPDNSYEQYF.